The 20 T cell receptor beta chains below all came from one sample that was sequenced in a study of prognosis after radiotherapy for stage I lung cancer. Multiplex PCR, run in two rounds, amplified TCR beta CDR3 from genomic DNA. Primers specific to each TRBV and TRBJ gene were used in first-round PCR. TCRdb reprocessed the multiplex PCR reads with MiXCR, giving one entry per CDR3 protein. The sample records roughly 14,000 distinct CDR3 sequences, 31% being singletons. Material: PBMCs, obtained before or after stereotactic body radiation therapy (not recorded which). The source is a donor over 45 with non-small cell lung cancer.

This clonotype was seen ten or more times. The chain employs TRBV6-1 and TRBJ1-5, with 9 bases fitting TRBD1. Unmatched junction bases numbered 2, after V lost 5 bases and J lost 3 bases. The CDR3 is 14 residues long. CDR1 is MNHNS, CDR2 SASEGT, per germline. The CDR3 nucleotides are TGTGCCAGCAGTCGGGACAGGGCCAATCAGCCCCAGCATTTT. Amino acids: CASSRDRANQPQHF.

The genes are TRBV5-1 and TRBJ2-7, with D possibly TRBD2 on 6 matching bases. The length of the CDR3 is 15 residues. In germline, CDR1 is SGHRS, CDR2 YFSETQ. V gave up 4 bases and J gave up 0 bases, with 14 bases separating them. CDR3 sequence reads: CASSLIVGGSYEQYV. CDR3 nucleotides: TGCGCCAGCAGCCTCATAGTGGGAGGCTCCTACGAGCAGTACGTC.

This clonotype appeared many times. Just one base apart from a much larger clone, this may be a read error. The chain is built from TRBV28 and TRBJ1-1; TRBD1 matches 9 bases. The CDR3 contains 17 residues. The V gene's germline CDR1 is MDHEN and CDR2 SYDVKM. The CDR3 protein is CACSPSPGQGDTAEAFF. For the CDR3, the DNA is TGTGCCTGCAGCCCTAGCCCGGGACAGGGAGATACGGCTGAAGCTTTCTTT. Full variable domain (remainder filled in from reference TRBV28 and TRBJ1-1): DVKVTQSSRYLVKRTGEKVFLECVQDMDHENMFWYRQDPGLGLRLIYFSYDVKMKEKGDIPEGYSVSREKKERFSLILESASTNQTSMYLCACSPSPGQGDTAEAFFGQGTRLTVV.

At least ten counts were recorded for this clonotype. The rearrangement joins TRBV30 to TRBJ1-1; D call uncertain. CDR1 and CDR2 (germline): GTSNPN, SVGIG (reference sequence). V dropped 0 bases and J dropped 2 bases, with 7 bases sitting between them. The CDR3 sequence is 13 residues long. CDR3 protein: CAWSVTANTEAFF. CDR3 DNA: TGTGCCTGGAGTGTAACAGCTAACACTGAAGCTTTCTTT.

This clonotype is categorized as medium-sized. The gene calls are TRBV7-8 and TRBJ2-1, with 9 nucleotides matching TRBD2. The germline V gene has CDR1 SGHVS and CDR2 FQNEAQ. The CDR3 covers 16 residues. The V gene end was trimmed by 5 bases and the J gene end by 12 bases; junction bases not matched to a gene: 17. The CDR3: CASSPARAGGQMRQFF. For the CDR3, the DNA is TGTGCCAGCAGCCCAGCTCGAGCGGGGGGCCAAATGAGGCAGTTCTTC.

This clonotype rates as medium-sized. The rearrangement links TRBV12-3 or TRBV12-4 to TRBJ2-1; 7 positions match TRBD2. The ends lost 4 bases at V and 2 bases at J; junction bases unmatched: 11. CDR3 length equals 17 residues. CDR3 nucleotide sequence: TGTGCCAGCAGTTCCAGAAAAAAAGGACTAGCCTACAATGAGCAGTTCTTC. Residues: CASSSRKKGLAYNEQFF.

This clonotype has a count of ten or more. This chain connects TRBV19 to TRBJ2-7; no clear D. Trimming shortened V by 8 bases and J by 3 bases, and 8 bases separated the two germline ends. The CDR3 is 11 residues long. Germline lookup yields CDR1 LNHDA and CDR2 SQIVND (reference sequence). CDR3 residues: CASYDGYEQYF. DNA of the CDR3: TGTGCCAGTTACGACGGCTACGAGCAGTACTTC.

This clonotype appeared many times. The V gene is TRBV10-2, the J gene TRBJ1-5; D is unclear. With 2 bases removed from V and 7 bases from J, the gap between germline ends came to 18 bases. CDR1 and CDR2 from the germline V gene are WSHSY and SAAADI. This CDR3 spans 16 amino acids. The CDR3 DNA follows: TGCGCCAGCAGTGAGCCGTTTCAGAGGCCCATACAGCCCCAGCATTTT. Its translation: CASSEPFQRPIQPQHF.

This clonotype was seen many times. The chain is built from TRBV7-2 and TRBJ1-5; perhaps TRBD1 as D (6 bases). This CDR3 is built from 15 residues. Trimming took off 4 bases at V and 0 bases at J, with 10 bases between the two ends. Per the germline V gene, CDR1 is SGHTA and CDR2 is FQGNSA. CDR3 amino acids: CASSSDRNSNQPQHF. DNA of the CDR3: TGTGCCAGCAGCTCAGACAGGAATAGCAATCAGCCCCAGCATTTT.

This clonotype was recorded at least ten times. Here the CDR3 reads CASSEINQPQHF. The CDR3 nucleotides read TGTGCCAGCAGTGAAATAAATCAGCCCCAGCATTTT. V gene TRBV6-2 or TRBV6-3 combines with J gene TRBJ1-5; D gene uncertain. V lost 5 bases to trimming and J lost 4 bases, with 6 bases between them. The CDR3 consists of 12 residues. Germline CDR1 is MNHEY and CDR2 is SVGEGT.

This clonotype qualifies as medium-sized (0.01 to 0.1%). The rearrangement joins TRBV11-2 to TRBJ2-1, with a tentative D call TRBD2 (5 bases). The length of the CDR3 is 15 residues. Trimming removed 0 bases from V and 0 bases from J, with 6 bases in between. Germline-derived CDR1 and CDR2 are SGHAT and FQNNGV. The CDR3 coding sequence is TGTGCCAGCAGCTTAGAGGGGAGCTCCTACAATGAGCAGTTCTTC. It specifies CASSLEGSSYNEQFF.

This clonotype appeared many times. Its ends do not fully match the called genes, so a read error is possible. This sequence joins TRBV12-3 or TRBV12-4 and TRBJ2-7, with TRBD1 matching 11 bases. The CDR3 is 18 residues long. In nucleotides, the CDR3 is TGTGCCAGCAGCCCAGGACAGGGGGCTAAAAAAAACTCCTACGAGCAGTGCTTC. This gives the protein CASSPGQGAKKNSYEQCF.

This clonotype has at least ten counts. This chain connects TRBV29-1 to TRBJ1-6; D is unresolved. The V gene lost 4 bases and the J gene lost 10 bases, with 14 bases spanning the gap. This CDR3 comprises 13 residues. The germline V gene encodes CDR1 SQVTM and CDR2 ANQGSEA. This CDR3 is CSVVQNPGSPLHF. The DNA of the CDR3 is TGCAGCGTTGTTCAAAACCCGGGATCACCCCTCCACTTT.

Turning to this clonotype: This may be a read error, as it is one base from a much larger clone. The conserved closing phenylalanine or tryptophan is absent in this CDR3, likely reflecting a read error. This chain connects TRBV27 to TRBJ1-1; possible D gene TRBD1, 6 bases. The CDR3 sequence is 14 residues long. Germline assignment: CDR1 MNHEY and CDR2 SMNVEV (reference sequence). The V end lost 6 bases, the J end lost 8 bases, and 19 bases lay between the germline ends. CDR3 nucleotides: TGTGCCAGCAGCCTTTACCCGGGACAAACCGAAGCTTTCTCT. Its protein product is CASSLYPGQTEAFS.

This chain's CDR3 is CASSLPRTASTDTQYF. CDR3 bases: TGCGCCAGCAGCTTGCCTCGGACAGCTAGCACAGATACGCAGTATTTT. J is TRBJ2-3 and V is TRBV5-1; possibly TRBD1 for D (6 bases). Trimming stripped 1 base from V and 0 bases from J, with 12 bases between. CDR3 length: 16 residues. Germline CDR1 and CDR2: SGHRS and YFSETQ.

This clonotype was seen at least ten times. This chain connects TRBV27 to TRBJ2-6; D is unclear. This CDR3 contains 13 residues. Per the germline V gene, CDR1 is MNHEY and CDR2 is SMNVEV (reference sequence). V gave up 2 bases and J gave up 2 bases, with 1 base separating them. The CDR3 sequence is CASSLAGANVLTF. CDR3 coding DNA: TGTGCCAGCAGTTTAGCTGGGGCCAACGTCCTGACTTTC.

By sample share, this clonotype is medium-sized. V and J are TRBV24-1 and TRBJ2-7; D tentatively fits TRBD1 or TRBD2 (5 bases each). Trimming removed 9 bases from V and 0 bases from J, with 8 bases in between. This CDR3 comprises 12 residues. Germline loops: CDR1 KGHDR, CDR2 SFDVKD. Here the CDR3 DNA reads TGTGCCACCGGGGACGGCTCCTACGAGCAGTACTTC. Translating gives CATGDGSYEQYF.

In its sample, this clonotype ranks as medium-sized. V gene TRBV19 combines with J gene TRBJ1-5, with 7 nucleotides matching TRBD1. Trimming cost V 7 bases and J 6 bases; bases outside gene matches: 6. CDR3 size: 13 residues. Per the germline V gene, CDR1 is LNHDA and CDR2 is SQIVND (reference sequence). The CDR3 is CASTDREGQPQHF. The DNA for the CDR3 is TGTGCCAGTACTGACAGGGAGGGTCAGCCCCAGCATTTT. The full variable domain, its missing parts supplied by reference TRBV19 and TRBJ1-5, is DGGITQSPKYLFRKEGQNVTLSCEQNLNHDAMYWYRQDPGQGLRLIYYSQIVNDFQKGDIAEGYSVSREKKESFPLTVTSAQKNPTAFYLCASTDREGQPQHFGDGTRLSIL.

Concerning this clonotype: A far larger clone is only one base removed, so a read error is likely. The V call is TRBV4-1, the J call TRBJ2-3; 7 bases agree with TRBD2. Per the germline V gene, CDR1 is MGHRA and CDR2 is YSYEKL. CDR3 length: 15 residues. As DNA, the CDR3 is TGTGCCAGCAGGCAGAGCGGGACCTACACAGATACGCAGTATTTT. Translated, it gives CASRQSGTYTDTQYF.

The chain links TRBV19 to TRBJ2-5; 10 positions agree with TRBD2. The CDR3 runs 15 residues. Germline V CDR1 and CDR2: LNHDA, SQIVND (reference sequence). V lost 1 base to trimming and J lost 5 bases; unmatched junction nucleotides: 4. CDR3 sequence reads: CASSIVAGGTETQYF. CDR3 DNA sequence: TGTGCCAGTAGTATAGTAGCGGGAGGAACGGAGACCCAGTACTTC. Full variable domain (outside the CDR3, taken from reference TRBV19 and TRBJ2-5): DGGITQSPKYLFRKEGQNVTLSCEQNLNHDAMYWYRQDPGQGLRLIYYSQIVNDFQKGDIAEGYSVSREKKESFPLTVTSAQKNPTAFYLCASSIVAGGTETQYFGPGTRLLVL.